This TCR beta chain was obtained from a study of T cells after yellow fever vaccination. Notes on this clonotype: Antigen: not known.

Study results and caveats: The secondary T-cell response peaked on day 5, not day 15, but was weaker. Highly abundant clonotypes carried over from the bulk population could end up in FACS-sorted repertoires as contaminants. Post-booster repertoires again held most primary-vaccination clones (roughly 96% CD4, roughly 89% CD8).

The TCR cDNA carried a universal primer site and UMIs from 5'RACE template switching. Using its own MiXCR run on the 5' RACE reads, TCRdb lists one record per CDR3 protein. The repertoire has approximately 180,000 distinct CDR3 sequences, 6.2% of them found once; the top ten carry about 2.8%. This TCR derives from a man between 18 and 35 years old who received the YFV17D yellow fever vaccine. Source: CD4+ T cells sorted from PBMCs, taken on the day of the first yellow fever vaccination.

This chain's CDR3 is CAMGPGIHNEQFF. In nucleotides, the CDR3 is TGTGCCATGGGCCCCGGGATCCACAATGAGCAGTTCTTC. The V and J genes are TRBV4-2 and TRBJ2-1, with D perhaps matching TRBD2 (5 bases). The CDR3 covers 13 residues. CDR1 is LGHNA and CDR2 is YNFKEQ in the germline V gene. The germline V and J ends were trimmed by 10 bases and 5 bases, with 15 bases remaining between them.